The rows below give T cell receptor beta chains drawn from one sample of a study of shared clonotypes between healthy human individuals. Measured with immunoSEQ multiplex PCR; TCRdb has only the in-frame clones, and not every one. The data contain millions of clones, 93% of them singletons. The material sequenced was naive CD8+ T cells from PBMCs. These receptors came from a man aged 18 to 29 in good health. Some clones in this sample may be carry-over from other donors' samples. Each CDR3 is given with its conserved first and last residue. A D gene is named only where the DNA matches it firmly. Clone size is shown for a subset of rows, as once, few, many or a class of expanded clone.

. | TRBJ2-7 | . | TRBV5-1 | CASSWSRTSPGEQYF | TGCGCCAGCAGCTGGTCTCGGACGTCCCCGGGGGAGCAGTACTTC
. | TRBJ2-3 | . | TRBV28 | CASRTHRQDTQYF | TGTGCCAGCAGGACCCATCGGCAAGATACGCAGTATTTT
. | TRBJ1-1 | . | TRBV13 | CASSLDRGFQGF | TGTGCCAGCAGCTTAGACCGGGGGTTTCAGGGCTTT
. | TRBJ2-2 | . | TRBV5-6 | CASSHGAGELFF | TGTGCCAGCAGCCACGGCGCCGGGGAGCTGTTTTTT
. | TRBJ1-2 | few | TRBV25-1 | CASTPGSGDYTF | TGTGCCAGCACCCCAGGGTCGGGTGACTACACCTTC
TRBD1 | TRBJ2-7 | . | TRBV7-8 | CASSDWDRASYEQYF | TGTGCCAGCAGCGATTGGGACAGGGCTTCCTACGAGCAGTACTTC
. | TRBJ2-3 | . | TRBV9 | CASSVVLGGHTDTQYF | TGTGCCAGCAGCGTAGTGCTAGGGGGACATACAGATACGCAGTATTTT
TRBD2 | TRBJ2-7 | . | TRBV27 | CASSFIGTSGPASYEQYF | TGTGCCAGCAGTTTCATCGGGACTAGCGGACCTGCCTCCTACGAGCAGTACTTC
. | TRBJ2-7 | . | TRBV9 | CASSVGYSSYEQYF | TGTGCCAGCAGCGTGGGATACTCCTCCTACGAGCAGTACTTC
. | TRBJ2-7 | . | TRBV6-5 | CASSGENPYEQYF | TGTGCCAGCAGTGGCGAGAATCCCTACGAGCAGTACTTC
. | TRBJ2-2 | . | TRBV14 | CASSQDLRRRNTGELFF | TGTGCCAGCAGCCAAGATCTTCGGCGGAGAAACACCGGGGAGCTGTTTTTT
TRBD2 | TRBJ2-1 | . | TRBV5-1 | CASSLERGSRDEQFF | TGCGCCAGCAGCTTGGAGCGGGGGTCCAGGGATGAGCAGTTCTTC
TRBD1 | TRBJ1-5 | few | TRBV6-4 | CASRLRGLSNQPQHF | TGTGCCAGCAGATTAAGGGGGCTTAGCAATCAGCCCCAGCATTTT
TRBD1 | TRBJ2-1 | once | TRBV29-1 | CSAPRDRGDNEQFF | TGCAGCGCTCCCCGGGACAGGGGCGACAATGAGCAGTTCTTC
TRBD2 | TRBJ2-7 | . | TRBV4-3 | CASSQAVGGLGYEQYF | TGCGCCAGCAGCCAAGCTGTAGGGGGACTAGGCTACGAGCAGTACTTC
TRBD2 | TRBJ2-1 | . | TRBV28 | CASTEWGAGAQGDEQFF | TGTGCCAGCACCGAGTGGGGAGCGGGAGCCCAAGGGGATGAGCAGTTCTTC